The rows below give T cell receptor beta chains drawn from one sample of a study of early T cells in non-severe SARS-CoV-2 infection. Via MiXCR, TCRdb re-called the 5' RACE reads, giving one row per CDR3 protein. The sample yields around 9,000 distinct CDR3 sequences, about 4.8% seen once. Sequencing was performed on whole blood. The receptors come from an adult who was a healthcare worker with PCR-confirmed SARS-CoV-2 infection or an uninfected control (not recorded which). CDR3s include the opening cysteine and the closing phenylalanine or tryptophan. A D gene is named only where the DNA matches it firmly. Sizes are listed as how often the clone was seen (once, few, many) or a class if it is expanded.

DNA: TGCAGTGCTAGAGATTCGGGGTTCTCTGGGGCCAACGTCCTGACTTTC
CDR3: CSARDSGFSGANVLTF
D: .
size: many
V: TRBV20-1
J: TRBJ2-6

DNA: TGTGCCAGCAGCCAAAGATTGGGGGGCGCAGGGAAGAAGTCAGCCACTGAAGCTTTCTTT
CDR3: CASSQRLGGAGKKSATEAFF
D: .
size: many
V: TRBV14
J: TRBJ1-1

DNA: TGCAGTGCTAGAGATTCGGCAGCAAAGAACACTGAAGCTTTCTTT
CDR3: CSARDSAAKNTEAFF
D: .
size: medium-sized
V: TRBV20-1
J: TRBJ1-1

DNA: TGTGCCATCGGCGGGACCCCCGACTACAATGAGCAGTTCTTC
CDR3: CAIGGTPDYNEQFF
D: .
size: many
V: TRBV10-3
J: TRBJ2-1

DNA: TGTGCCAGCAACCGGGGGCTAGCGGGAATAAGTGGCAATGAGCAGTTCTTC
CDR3: CASNRGLAGISGNEQFF
D: TRBD2
size: medium-sized
V: TRBV6-2/TRBV6-3
J: TRBJ2-1

DNA: TGTGCCAGCAGAGGACAGGGCAATCAGCCCCAGCATTTT
CDR3: CASRGQGNQPQHF
D: TRBD1
size: medium-sized
V: TRBV6-5
J: TRBJ1-5

DNA: TGTGCCAGCAGTTCCCCCGGGACTAGCTGGTTCTTC
CDR3: CASSSPGTSWFF
D: TRBD2
size: medium-sized
V: TRBV6-2/TRBV6-3
J: TRBJ2-1

DNA: TGTGCCAGCAGTTCCAGGGGATATGAGCAGTTCTTC
CDR3: CASSSRGYEQFF
D: .
size: many
V: TRBV6-2/TRBV6-3
J: TRBJ2-1

DNA: TGTGCAAGTTCCGTACGAGCGGACAATGAGCAGTTCTTC
CDR3: CASSVRADNEQFF
D: .
size: medium-sized
V: TRBV12-2
J: TRBJ2-1

DNA: TGTGCCAGTAGTATAAGGCAGGGGGCCTTCCTCGGCTCTGGAAACACCATATATTTT
CDR3: CASSIRQGAFLGSGNTIYF
D: TRBD1
size: many
V: TRBV19
J: TRBJ1-3

DNA: TGCGCCAGCAGCCAAGTTAGTAGCGGGGAGCTGTTTTTT
CDR3: CASSQVSSGELFF
D: .
size: many
V: TRBV4-3
J: TRBJ2-2

DNA: TGCAGTGCTAGTGACCCGGGACTAGCGATATACGAGCAGTACTTC
CDR3: CSASDPGLAIYEQYF
D: TRBD2
size: many
V: TRBV20-1
J: TRBJ2-7

DNA: TGTGCCAGCATTTGGCGCAATCAGCCCCAGCATTTT
CDR3: CASIWRNQPQHF
D: .
size: many
V: TRBV14
J: TRBJ1-5

DNA: TGTGCCAGTAGTATAGATTCAGGGGCAGGGGAGACCCAGTACTTC
CDR3: CASSIDSGAGETQYF
D: .
size: medium-sized
V: TRBV19
J: TRBJ2-5

DNA: TGCAGTGTCGTGGGACTAGCGGGAGGTGGGAGCACAGATACGCAGTATTTT
CDR3: CSVVGLAGGGSTDTQYF
D: TRBD2
size: medium-sized
V: TRBV20-1
J: TRBJ2-3

DNA: TGCAGTGCTCAGACTAGCGGCACAGATACGCAGTATTTT
CDR3: CSAQTSGTDTQYF
D: TRBD2
size: many
V: TRBV20-1
J: TRBJ2-3

DNA: TGTGCCAGCAGTTTACGGGGGGTGGGGCTAGCGGGAGCCAAAAACATTCAGTACTTC
CDR3: CASSLRGVGLAGAKNIQYF
D: TRBD2
size: many
V: TRBV27
J: TRBJ2-4

DNA: TGTGCCACCAGACCCGGGACAGGGTACACTGAAGCTTTCTTT
CDR3: CATRPGTGYTEAFF
D: TRBD1
size: few
V: TRBV15
J: TRBJ1-1

DNA: TGTGCCAGCAGTGGGACGGGCACCAGTGGCGGTGACGAGCAGTACTTC
CDR3: CASSGTGTSGGDEQYF
D: .
size: few
V: TRBV5-4
J: TRBJ2-7

DNA: TGTGCCAGCAGCGCGAAAACGGGCACTTACTCAGAGACCCAGTACTTC
CDR3: CASSAKTGTYSETQYF
D: .
size: many
V: TRBV11-2
J: TRBJ2-5

DNA: TGTGCCAGCAGCGAGTGGACAGGATTCAATCAGCCCCAGCATTTT
CDR3: CASSEWTGFNQPQHF
D: TRBD1
size: medium-sized
V: TRBV7-9
J: TRBJ1-5

DNA: TGTGCCAGTAGTCCAGACATAGGCACTGAAGCTTTCTTT
CDR3: CASSPDIGTEAFF
D: .
size: medium-sized
V: TRBV19
J: TRBJ1-1